The sequence of this TCR beta chain was determined in a study of cytomegalovirus exposure and HLA in healthy donors. The study, taken as a whole, reports: At a 0.05 false discovery rate, a later analysis found about 17,000 TCR beta sequences to be associated with HLA alleles. With later analysis, a missense DCLRE1C variant became linked to TCR beta V- and J-gene trimming. TCR beta sequences reportedly predicted the HLA-A and HLA-B alleles of most subjects accurately.

Vbeta (60) and Jbeta (13) primers were used in the PCR. TCRdb keeps only in-frame clones here, not all; method: immunoSEQ multiplex PCR. The sample yields approximately 170,000 clones, approximately 85% seen once. For this clone: Its cognate antigen is unknown.

Sequencing was performed on PBMCs. This receptor was identified in a man younger than 40 in good health and CMV-seropositive.

This CDR3 reads CASSWDRGNTGELFF. In nucleotides, the CDR3 is TGCGCCAGCAGCTGGGACAGGGGGAACACCGGGGAGCTGTTTTTT. The chain combines TRBV5-1 with TRBJ2-2; TRBD1 matches 10 bases. The germline CDR1 and CDR2 sequences are SGHRS and YFSETQ. This CDR3 has 15 residues. Unmatched junction bases numbered 0, after V lost 3 bases and J lost 1 base.